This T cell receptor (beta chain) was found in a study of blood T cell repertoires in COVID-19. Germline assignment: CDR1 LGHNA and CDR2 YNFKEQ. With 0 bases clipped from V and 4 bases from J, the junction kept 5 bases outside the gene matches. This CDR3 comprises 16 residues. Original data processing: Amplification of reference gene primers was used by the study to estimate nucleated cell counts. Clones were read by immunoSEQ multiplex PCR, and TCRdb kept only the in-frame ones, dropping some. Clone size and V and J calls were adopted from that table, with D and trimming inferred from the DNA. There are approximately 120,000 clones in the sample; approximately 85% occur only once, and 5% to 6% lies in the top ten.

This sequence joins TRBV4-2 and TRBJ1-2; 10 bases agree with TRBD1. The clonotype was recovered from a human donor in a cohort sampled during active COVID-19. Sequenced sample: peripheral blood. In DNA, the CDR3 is TGTGCCAGCAGCCAAGACTGGACAGGGGGAATCTATGGCTACACCTTC. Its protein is CASSQDWTGGIYGYTF.